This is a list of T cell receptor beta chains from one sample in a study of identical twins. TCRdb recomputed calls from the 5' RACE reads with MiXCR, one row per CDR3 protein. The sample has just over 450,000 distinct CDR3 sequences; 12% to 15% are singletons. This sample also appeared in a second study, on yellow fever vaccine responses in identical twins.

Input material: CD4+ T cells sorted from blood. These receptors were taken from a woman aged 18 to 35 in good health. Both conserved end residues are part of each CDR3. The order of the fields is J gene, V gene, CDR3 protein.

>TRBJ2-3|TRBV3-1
CASSSEVTDTQYF
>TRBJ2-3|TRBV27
CASSCRTPRYF
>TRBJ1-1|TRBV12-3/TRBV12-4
CASSLGGLNTEAFF
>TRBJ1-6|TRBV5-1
CASSYDRFSPLHF
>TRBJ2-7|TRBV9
CASSTHNDGAYEQYF
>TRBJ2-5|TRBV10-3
CAISESSGQGARETQYF
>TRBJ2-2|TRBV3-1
CASSQEGGNYPGELFF
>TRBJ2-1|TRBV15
CATSREGTSLVEEFF
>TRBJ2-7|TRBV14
CASSQAGTPHEQYF
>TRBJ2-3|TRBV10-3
CAISPNTDTQYF
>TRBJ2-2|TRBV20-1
CSAPLTGKRTGELFF
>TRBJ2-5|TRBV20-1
CSARPKLTQYF
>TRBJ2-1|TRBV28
CASSTTGVNNEQFF
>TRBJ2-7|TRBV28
CASSLPQYEQYF
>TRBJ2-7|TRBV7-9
CASSRLTDSYEQYF
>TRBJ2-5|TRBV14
CASSQTAPRGRENQYF
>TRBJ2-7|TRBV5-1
CASSLIQGEGEQYF
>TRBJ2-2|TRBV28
CASSLRLGLANTGELFF
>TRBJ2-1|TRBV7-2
CASSLSAVYNEQFF
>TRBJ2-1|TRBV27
CASRGEGSYNEQFF
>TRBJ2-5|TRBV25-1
CASRQELQETQYF
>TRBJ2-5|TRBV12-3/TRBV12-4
CASSFTQETQYF
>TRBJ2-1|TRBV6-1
CASSNPPYDEQFF
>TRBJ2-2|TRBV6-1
CASSEALWGPGGTGELFF
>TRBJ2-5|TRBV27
CASRPGLADREYQETQYF
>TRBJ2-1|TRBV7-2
CASSLVHHNEQFF
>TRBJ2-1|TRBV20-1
CSARPQGIPYNEQFF
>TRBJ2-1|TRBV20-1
CSASFAGHEQFF
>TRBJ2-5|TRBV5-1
CASSMGAQTSPVGTQYF
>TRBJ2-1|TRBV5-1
CASSPGGGPSNEQFF
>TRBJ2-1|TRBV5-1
CASSFGGEDEQFF
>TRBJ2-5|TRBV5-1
CASSTGGRLADYQETQYF
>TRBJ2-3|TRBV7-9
CASSLSPGGSPDTQYF
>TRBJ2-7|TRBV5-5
CASSSQGMGQGYEQYF
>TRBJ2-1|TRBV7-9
CASSLELGGGYNEQFF
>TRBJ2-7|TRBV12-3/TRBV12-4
CASSLAPPYEQYF
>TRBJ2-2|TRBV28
CASSLAGMKNTGELFF
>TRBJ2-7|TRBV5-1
CASSEQTGRSSEQYF
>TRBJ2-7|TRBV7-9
CASSLEAGKLSEQYF
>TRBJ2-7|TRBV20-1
CSAIRAGSNEQYF
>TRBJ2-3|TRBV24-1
CATSDPGTGVPDTQYF
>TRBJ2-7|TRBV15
CATSRRTSGSVQYF
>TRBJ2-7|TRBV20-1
CSARPGHEQYF
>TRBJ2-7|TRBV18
CASSPSGSDEQYF
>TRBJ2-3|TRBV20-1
CSARDWGQGKADTQYF
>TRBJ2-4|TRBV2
CASADRGSFENIQYF
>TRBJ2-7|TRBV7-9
CASSLSRESSYEQYF
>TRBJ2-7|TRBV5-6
CASSPWPPRTTEQYF
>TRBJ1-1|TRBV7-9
CASSPTQGDTEAFF
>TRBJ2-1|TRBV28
CASRGYRDEQFF
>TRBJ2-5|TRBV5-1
CASSFTGGGETQYF
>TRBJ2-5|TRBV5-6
CASSLVKSGQRETQYF
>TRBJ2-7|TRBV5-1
CASSLGWGGPYEQYF
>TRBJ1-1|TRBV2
CASSVHSGTGTEAFF
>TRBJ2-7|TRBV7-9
CASSLVETGGGEQYF
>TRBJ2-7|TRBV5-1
CASSLQTAGQVNEQYF
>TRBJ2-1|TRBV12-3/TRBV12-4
CASSLTGLAGVNEQFF
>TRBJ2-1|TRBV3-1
CASSQDHKLDPFSSYNEQFF
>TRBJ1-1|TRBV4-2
CASSQGGGGTGWDTEAFF
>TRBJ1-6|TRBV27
CASQGDSANSPLHF